Presented here are 20 T cell receptor beta chains from one specimen sequenced in a study of T cells in Graves' hyperthyroidism and ophthalmopathy. Template material for amplifying TCR beta CDR3 regions consisted of RNA transcripts. TCR CDR3 regions were first amplified by RT-PCR with HTBI primers. One entry per CDR3 protein, called by TCRdb with MiXCR from the multiplex PCR reads. The sample lists under 350,000 distinct CDR3 sequences, approximately 13% occurring once. Sequencing was carried out using blood. The receptors originated from a woman between 40 and 55 years old with Graves' ophthalmopathy.

In its sample, this clonotype was seen a few times. The genes are TRBV6-1 and TRBJ1-6; D possibly corresponds to TRBD1 (6 bases). V was cut by 8 bases and J by 8 bases, with 16 bases left in between. The CDR3 totals 14 residues. In germline, CDR1 is MNHNS, CDR2 SASEGT. The CDR3 spells CASSRQEEHSPLHF. The CDR3 DNA sequence: TGTGCCAGCTCAAGACAGGAGGAGCATTCACCCCTCCACTTT.

This clonotype was recorded many times. The chain's CDR3 is CASSRLAGGSSDTQYF. Written as DNA, the CDR3 is TGTGCCAGCAGCCGACTAGCGGGAGGATCATCGGATACGCAGTATTTT. The gene calls are TRBV5-5 and TRBJ2-3; 13 positions agree with TRBD2. There are 16 residues in the CDR3. Germline CDR1 reads SGHKS; CDR2 reads YYEKEE (reference sequence). The V and J ends lost 4 bases and 6 bases, in that order; junction bases with no gene match: 8.

This clonotype was counted at least ten times. This chain uses TRBV28 with TRBJ1-2; D might be TRBD1 (6 bases). CDR1 is MDHEN and CDR2 is SYDVKM in the germline V gene. Trimming stripped 7 bases from V and 7 bases from J, with 16 bases between. The CDR3 extends over 13 amino acids. The CDR3 sequence is CASTPGGHLGYTF. CDR3 nucleotide sequence: TGTGCCAGCACCCCCGGGGGGCACCTTGGCTACACCTTC.

This clonotype appeared many times. V gene TRBV2 combines with J gene TRBJ2-5, with a tentative D call TRBD2 (6 bases). The ends were cut back, 8 bases at V and 5 bases at J, with 21 bases in the middle. The CDR3 has 15 residues. Germline CDR1 SNHLY, CDR2 FYNNEI. Here the CDR3 reads CASFEDYLETETQYF. In DNA form, the CDR3 reads TGTGCCAGCTTCGAGGACTATCTAGAAACGGAGACCCAGTACTTC.

This clonotype has at least ten counts. The V and J genes are TRBV7-2 and TRBJ2-3, with 8 bases lining up with TRBD2. CDR1 and CDR2 (germline): SGHTA, FQGNSA. V lost 3 bases and J lost 2; bases outside the gene matches: 7. CDR3 length equals 16 residues. The CDR3, as DNA: TGTGCCAGCAGCTTCCAAGCGGGGGCCGCCACAGATACGCAGTATTTT. It specifies CASSFQAGAATDTQYF.

This clonotype has a count of ten or more. The chain joins TRBV5-1 to TRBJ2-3, with D unclear. This CDR3 contains 12 residues. V was pared by 5 bases and J by 2 bases, with 6 bases between. From germline, CDR1 is SGHRS and CDR2 YFSETQ. The chain's CDR3 is CASRLNTDTQYF. The CDR3, as DNA: TGCGCCAGCAGACTCAACACAGATACGCAGTATTTT.

This clonotype was detected many times. V gene TRBV24-1 combines with J gene TRBJ2-7, with no clear D. V was shortened by 8 bases and J by 2 bases, with 12 bases between the two germline ends. Germline CDR1 KGHDR, CDR2 SFDVKD. CDR3 length: 13 amino acids. The CDR3 DNA reads as TGTGCCACCAATTGGATGAACCCCTACGAGCAGTACTTC. Encoded protein: CATNWMNPYEQYF.

Many counts were recorded for this clonotype. The rearrangement joins TRBV2 to TRBJ2-7; 7 bases are shared with TRBD1. Germline-derived CDR1 and CDR2 are SNHLY and FYNNEI. After removal of 2 bases from V and 1 base from J, the junction contained 2 bases not matched to a gene. There are 14 residues in the CDR3. CDR3 coding DNA: TGTGCCAGCAGTGAATCGGACAGGTCCTACGAGCAGTACTTC. It codes for CASSESDRSYEQYF. The whole variable domain, filled in from reference TRBV2 and TRBJ2-7, reads EPEVTQTPSHQVTQMGQEVILRCVPISNHLYFYWYRQILGQKVEFLVSFYNNEISEKSEIFDDQFSVERPDGSNFTLKIRSTKLEDSAMYFCASSESDRSYEQYFGPGTRLTVT.

The table lists this clonotype with many counts. The rearrangement links TRBV7-8 to TRBJ2-3, with 9 positions matching TRBD2. J was trimmed by 5 bases and V by 2 bases; bases with no gene match: 11. The CDR3 runs 17 residues. The germline gives CDR1 SGHVS, CDR2 FQNEAQ. The CDR3: CASSLYRLAGLEDTQYF. The DNA for the CDR3 is TGTGCCAGCAGCTTATATCGGCTAGCGGGGTTGGAAGATACGCAGTATTTT. Looking up the rest from reference TRBV7-8 and TRBJ2-3 gives the full variable domain: GAGVSQSPRYKVAKRGQDVALRCDPISGHVSLFWYQQALGQGPEFLTYFQNEAQLDKSGLPSDRFFAERPEGSVSTLKIQRTQQEDSAVYLCASSLYRLAGLEDTQYFGPGTRLTVL.

This clonotype was counted only a few times. A read error may explain this, as a much larger clone is one base away. The V gene is TRBV6-4, the J gene TRBJ2-5; D is perhaps TRBD2 (6 bases). CDR3 length equals 14 residues. Germline values: CDR1 MRHNA, CDR2 SNTAGT. Trimming took off 4 bases at V and 7 bases at J, with 16 bases between the two ends. As DNA, the CDR3 is TGTGCCAGCAGTGCTAGCGTTTCTGAGAGGACCCAGTACTTC. This sequence encodes CASSASVSERTQYF.

This clonotype appeared many times. This chain links TRBV11-1 with TRBJ2-1; D may be TRBD1 (5 bases). The germline CDR1 and CDR2 sequences are SGHAT and FQDESV (reference sequence). Trimming left V 5 bases short and J 7 bases short, with 18 bases between. This CDR3 comprises 15 residues. Here the CDR3 reads CASSPTLGVRNEQFF. CDR3 DNA: TGTGCCAGCAGCCCAACGCTAGGGGTAAGGAATGAGCAGTTCTTC.

With regard to this clonotype: This sequence may be a read error, since a much larger clone differs from it by one base. The chain links TRBV18 to TRBJ1-4; D ambiguous. The CDR3 extends over 14 amino acids. The germline CDR1 and CDR2 sequences are KGHSH and LQKENI. The CDR3 DNA is TGTGTCAGCTCAGCCAGCGCGTTATGGGAAAAACTGTTTTTT. This encodes CVSSASALWEKLFF.

The chain is built from TRBV5-1 and TRBJ2-2; D remains unclear. Trimming shortened V by 6 bases and J by 2 bases, and 8 bases separated the two germline ends. This CDR3 has 13 amino acids. Germline V gene sequence: CDR1 SGHRS, CDR2 YFSETQ. This CDR3 reads CASTEDNTGELFF. CDR3 coding DNA: TGCGCCAGCACCGAAGACAACACCGGGGAGCTGTTTTTT.

This clonotype was counted many times. V gene TRBV19 combines with J gene TRBJ2-2, with D possibly being TRBD2 (5 bases). This CDR3 is built from 16 residues. In germline, CDR1 is LNHDA, CDR2 SQIVND (reference sequence). V was clipped by 8 bases and J by 0 bases, with 16 bases between them. CDR3 sequence reads: CASAGLPPANTGELFF. The CDR3 bases are TGTGCCAGTGCCGGACTGCCCCCCGCGAACACCGGGGAGCTGTTTTTT.

The chain couples TRBV27 to TRBJ2-7; TRBD2 is a possible D gene (6 bases). CDR3 size: 15 residues. The germline V gene has CDR1 MNHEY and CDR2 SMNVEV (reference sequence). Trimming left V 8 bases short and J 0 bases short, with 17 bases between. CDR3 nucleotides: TGTGCCAGCTCTGCGGACTACACGTACTCCTACGAGCAGTACTTC. Translated, it gives CASSADYTYSYEQYF.

This clonotype was recorded many times. The genes are TRBV12-3 or TRBV12-4 and TRBJ2-7; 7 bases fit TRBD2. Germline trimming cut 0 bases from V and 5 bases from J; bases unmatched to any gene: 4. This CDR3 spans 14 amino acids. For the CDR3, the DNA is TGTGCCAGCAGTTTAGCGGGAGGGCACGACGAGCAGTACTTC. It yields the protein CASSLAGGHDEQYF.

The V and J genes are TRBV20-1 and TRBJ1-6; perhaps TRBD1 as D (6 bases). The CDR3 covers 17 residues. V was cut by 2 bases and J by 5 bases, with 19 bases left in between. Germline lookup yields CDR1 DFQATT and CDR2 SNEGSKA (reference sequence). Here the CDR3 DNA reads TGCAGTGCTAGAATCTTGCGTCGGACAGCCCATAATTCACCCCTCCACTTT. Protein product: CSARILRRTAHNSPLHF.

This clonotype has more than one count but fewer than ten. The V call is TRBV11-3, the J call TRBJ1-1; 12 positions agree with TRBD1. The V segment lost 5 bases and the J segment 3 bases; nucleotides outside the gene matches: 7. CDR1 SGHNT and CDR2 YENEEA come from the germline V gene. This CDR3 region has 16 residues. In DNA, the CDR3 is TGTGCCAGCAGCCCGGGACAGGGGGCTTGGTACACTGAAGCTTTCTTT. Its translation: CASSPGQGAWYTEAFF.

Concerning this clonotype: A read error is possible here, since a much larger clone lies one base away. The rearrangement uses TRBV27 and TRBJ2-4, with TRBD2 matching 10 bases. The CDR3 is 18 residues long. CDR1 MNHEY and CDR2 SMNVEV come from the germline V gene (reference sequence). CDR3 bases: TGTGCCAGCGGTTTATCGTGGGCTAGCGGGAGTCCCCAAAACATTCAGTACTTC. Its translation: CASGLSWASGSPQNIQYF.

As regards this clonotype: Since a much larger clone is just one base distant, this may be a read error. The V gene is TRBV6-5, the J gene TRBJ2-2; D ambiguous. Per the germline V gene, CDR1 is MNHEY and CDR2 is SVGAGI. The CDR3 totals 14 residues. V lost 4 bases, J lost 8 bases, and 14 bases lay in between. CDR3 residues: CASSSRSEAGELFF. DNA of the CDR3: TGTGCCAGCAGTTCAAGGAGTGAGGCGGGGGAGCTGTTTTTT.